Sequencing of this T cell receptor (beta chain) was carried out in a study of OX40 agonist ivuxolimab in advanced cancers. The wider study: The dose of intravenous ivuxolimab that patients received every 2 weeks ranged from 0.01 to 10 mg/kg. Of the participants, 40% to 50% had some prior anti-PD-1, anti-PD-L1 or anti-CTLA-4 therapy, which was allowed.

Only in-frame clones appear in the TCRdb table, and some are missing; sequencing was by immunoSEQ multiplex PCR. Among 70,000 to 80,000 clones listed, roughly 90% were seen once. The TCR comes from an adult with an advanced solid tumor such as melanoma, head and neck, liver or kidney cancer. Sample: CD4+ or CD8+ T cells sorted from blood, taken in a trial of the OX40 agonist ivuxolimab.

As DNA, the CDR3 is TGTGCCAGCTCACCGGGACAGGGTAATTCTAACTATGGCTACACCTTC. As protein: CASSPGQGNSNYGYTF. The chain joins TRBV18 to TRBJ1-2, with 9 bases fitting TRBD1. V lost 3 bases to trimming and J lost 0 bases; unmatched junction nucleotides: 5. CDR1 and CDR2 from the germline V gene are KGHSH and LQKENI. The CDR3 totals 16 residues.